The present T cell receptor beta chain was sequenced within a study of vaccination effects on CD4 cells after COVID-19. Sequencing followed a ViraFEST assay step that expanded antigen-specific CD4+ T cells with viral peptide pools. CD4+ T cell isolation took place after less than 13 days of culture. Participants got two doses of BNT162b2 or mRNA-1273 vaccine. None of the vaccinated had previously contracted SARS-CoV-2, and their nucleocapsid antibodies tested negative. Supplemented with 8.5 to 10 IU/ml IL-2 and 10 ug/ml peptides, under 2.5 million PBMC per well were kept in culture. V was clipped by 2 bases and J by 4 bases, with 14 bases between them. The germline CDR1 and CDR2 sequences are MNHNS and SASEGT. The CDR3 sequence is 15 residues long. Notes on this clone: Its antigen is still unknown.

Libraries were prepared by immunoSEQ multiplex PCR; TCRdb keeps only in-frame clonotypes and omits some of them. This sample has around 81,000 clones, with about three quarters found just once. The source material was CD4+ T cells from PBMCs cultured with HCoV-OC43 spike peptides, sampled after COVID-19 vaccination. Subset of the sample: HCoV-OC43 spike overlapping peptide pool stimulation. The gene calls are TRBV6-1 and TRBJ1-1; perhaps TRBD1 as D (5 bases). The receptor comes from a human donor who received a COVID-19 vaccine. CDR3 region: CASSELGGSITEAFF. CDR3 DNA sequence: TGTGCCAGCAGTGAACTCGGGGGGAGTATCACTGAAGCTTTCTTT.